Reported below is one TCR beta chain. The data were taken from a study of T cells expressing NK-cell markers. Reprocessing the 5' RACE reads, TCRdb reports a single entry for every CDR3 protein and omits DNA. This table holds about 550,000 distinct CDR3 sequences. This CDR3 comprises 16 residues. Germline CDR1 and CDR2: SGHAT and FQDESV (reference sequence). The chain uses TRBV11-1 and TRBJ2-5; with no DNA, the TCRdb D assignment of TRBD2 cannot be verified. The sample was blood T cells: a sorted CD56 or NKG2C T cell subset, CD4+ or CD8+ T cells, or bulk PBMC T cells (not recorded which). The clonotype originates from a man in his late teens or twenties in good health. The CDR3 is CASMPGTSGHQETQYF.